This TCR beta chain was retrieved from a study (dated by TCRdb to the mid-2010s). For the wider study: The study examined whether tumor-infiltrating Tregs in breast cancer are drawn from blood Tregs or arise in situ by conversion from other CD4+ T cell subsets. Study-wide conclusions, independent of this receptor: The TCR gene usage of tumor memory CD4+ T cells clustered together with blood and lymph node memory CD4+ cells and with lymph node naive CD4+ cells. The larger-cohort validation was restricted to a single TCR beta V-J rearrangement rather than whole repertoires. Tumor-infiltrating Treg TCR alpha and beta sequences overlapped most with tumor naive CD4+ T cells, then with blood naive CD4+ T cells.

This clonotype has only a few counts. Its recognized antigen is unknown. Within one base of it there is no much larger clone, and no base qualities were kept. The Miltenyi Naive CD4+ T Cell Isolation kit was used to purify naive CD4+ T cells, and CD25 microbeads were used to remove Tregs. Tregs, naive and memory CD4+ T cells from tumor, blood and ipsilateral draining lymph nodes of five breast cancer patients underwent full-length TCR alpha and beta sequencing. Tumor tissue and lymph nodes from ipsilateral axillary dissection were perfused with PBS, minced and digested with collagenase I and hyaluronidase. Mononuclear cells from lymph nodes or over 45 ml of peripheral blood were isolated by Ficoll density gradient centrifugation. Sorted cell populations were confirmed by FACS to exceed 90% purity. V and J are truncated by 4 bases and 4 bases respectively, leaving an intervening sequence of 8 bases. The CDR3 sequence holds 13 residues, the cysteine and phenylalanine included. CDR3 DNA is the only sequence kept; it has 39 bases, read in frame from the first base.

Full-length TCR variable regions were amplified by 5' RACE PCR with constant-region reverse primers, and semi-nested PCR with Nested Universal Primer A was subsequently performed. Using the ReliaPrep RNA Cell Miniprep System, total RNA was extracted, and the SMARTer RACE 5'/3' Kit was then used to reverse transcribe the RNA into 5'RACE-ready cDNA. Multiplex adaptors were used to barcode the full-length TCR alpha and beta libraries, which were then sequenced on an Illumina MiSeq. Under the source paper's analysis protocol: For each of nine subset-tissue groups, sequencing data from the five patients were combined, and the groups were compared by unsupervised clustering of TCR gene usage. Repertoire similarity was calculated with the Morisita-Horn index, weighting shared sequences by their contribution to each repertoire. In-frame beta chains were kept once TCRdb had trimmed the public reads at Q25 with fastp and called clones with MiXCR. Rows are unified per CDR3 protein, each entry keeping the most common DNA and genes. The V and J calls were determined by TCRdb, not by the authors. The sample table holds roughly 40,000 distinct CDR3 sequences, of which approximately 17% were seen once. Around 2.8% of the sample is in the top ten clones.

The TCR was taken from a female donor with breast cancer. Input material: naive CD4+ T cells sorted from a lymph node. The cell subset or site label for this specimen denotes: naive CD4+ T cells, CD4+CD45RA+CD25-. The chain is assembled from TRBV12-3 or TRBV12-4 and TRBJ1-5; the D segment could be TRBD1, given 5 matching bases. The bases read TGTGCCAGCAGTTCGACAGAAAATCAGCCCCAGCATTTT. The encoded protein is CASSSTENQPQHF.